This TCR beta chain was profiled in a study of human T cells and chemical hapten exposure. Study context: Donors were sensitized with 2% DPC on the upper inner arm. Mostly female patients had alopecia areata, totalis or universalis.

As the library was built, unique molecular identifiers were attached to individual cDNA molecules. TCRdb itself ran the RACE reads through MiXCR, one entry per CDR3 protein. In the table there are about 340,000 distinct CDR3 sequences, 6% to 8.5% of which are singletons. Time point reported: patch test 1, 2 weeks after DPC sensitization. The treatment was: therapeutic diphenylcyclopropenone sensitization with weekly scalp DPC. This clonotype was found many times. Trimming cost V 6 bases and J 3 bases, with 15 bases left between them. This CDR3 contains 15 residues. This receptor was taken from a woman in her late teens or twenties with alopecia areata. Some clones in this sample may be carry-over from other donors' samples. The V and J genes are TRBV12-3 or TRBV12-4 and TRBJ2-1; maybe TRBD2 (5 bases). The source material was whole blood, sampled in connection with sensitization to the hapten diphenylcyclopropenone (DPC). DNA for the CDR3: TGTGCCAGCAGCTATGCGGGTGGGCTCTACAATGAGCAGTTCTTC. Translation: CASSYAGGLYNEQFF.